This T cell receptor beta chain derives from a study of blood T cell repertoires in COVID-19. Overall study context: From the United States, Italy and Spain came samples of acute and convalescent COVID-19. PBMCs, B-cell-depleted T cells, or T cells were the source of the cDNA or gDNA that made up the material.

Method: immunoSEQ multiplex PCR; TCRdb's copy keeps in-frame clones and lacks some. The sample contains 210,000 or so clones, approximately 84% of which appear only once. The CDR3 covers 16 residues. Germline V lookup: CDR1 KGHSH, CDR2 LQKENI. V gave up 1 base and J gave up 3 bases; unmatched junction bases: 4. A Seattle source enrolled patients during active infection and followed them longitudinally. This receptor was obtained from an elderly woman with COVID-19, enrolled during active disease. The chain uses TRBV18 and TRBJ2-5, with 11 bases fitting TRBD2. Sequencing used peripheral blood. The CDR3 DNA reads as TGTGCCAGCTCACCACGGATAGCGGGAGGGGAAGAGACCCAGTACTTC. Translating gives CASSPRIAGGEETQYF.